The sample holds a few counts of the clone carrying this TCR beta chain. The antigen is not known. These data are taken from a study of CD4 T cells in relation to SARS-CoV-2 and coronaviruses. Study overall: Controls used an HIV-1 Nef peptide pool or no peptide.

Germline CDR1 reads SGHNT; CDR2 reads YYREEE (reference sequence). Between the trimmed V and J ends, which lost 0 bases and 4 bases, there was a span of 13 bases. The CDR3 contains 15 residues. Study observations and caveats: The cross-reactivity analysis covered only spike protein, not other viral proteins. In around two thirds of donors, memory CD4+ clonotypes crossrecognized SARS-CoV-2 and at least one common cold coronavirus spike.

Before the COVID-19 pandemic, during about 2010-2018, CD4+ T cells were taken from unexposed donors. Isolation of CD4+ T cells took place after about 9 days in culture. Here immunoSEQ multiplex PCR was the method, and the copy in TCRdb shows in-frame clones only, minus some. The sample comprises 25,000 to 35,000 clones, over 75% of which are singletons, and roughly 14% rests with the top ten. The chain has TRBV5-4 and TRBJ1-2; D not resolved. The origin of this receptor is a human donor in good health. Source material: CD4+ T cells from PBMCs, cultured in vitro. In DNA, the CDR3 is TGTGCCAGCAGCTTGGGTGCTCCCCACGGCTATGGCTACACCTTC. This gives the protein CASSLGAPHGYGYTF.